The entry that follows covers one T cell receptor (beta chain) sequence. Its target is unknown. This entry is derived from a study of T-cell memory formation after mild COVID-19. 5'RACE, which relied on constant-segment primers, yielded TCR alpha and TCR beta cDNA libraries carrying sample barcodes and UMIs. A single record per CDR3 protein comes from TCRdb applying MiXCR to the 5' RACE reads. This sample has under 250,000 distinct CDR3 sequences; roughly 9.4% occur once, and the top ten carry roughly 21%. Study-level results: Among clones peaking at day 37 in the second wave, SARS-CoV-2 specificity remained unconfirmed. Clones that got smaller from day 15 to 85 had even CD4/CD8, while clones growing later tipped toward CD4+. Chiefly within CM and EM were the contracting CD4+ clones; CD8+ ones were within EMRA.

The sequence was obtained from a man aged 18 to 30 who had mild COVID-19 (a few samples of this study predate the infection). Cell type and time point are not known. Sequenced sample: PBMCs or a T cell subset sorted from them (not recorded which).

The CDR3 DNA reads as TGCGCCAGCAGTGATGGGACTAGCACGCAGTACTTC. Residues: CASSDGTSTQYF. The chain is built from TRBV10-2 and TRBJ2-7, with TRBD2 identical over 9 bases. The CDR3 length is 12 residues. V dropped 3 bases and J dropped 9; count of bases not matched to a gene: 3. Germline V lookup: CDR1 WSHSY, CDR2 SAAADI.